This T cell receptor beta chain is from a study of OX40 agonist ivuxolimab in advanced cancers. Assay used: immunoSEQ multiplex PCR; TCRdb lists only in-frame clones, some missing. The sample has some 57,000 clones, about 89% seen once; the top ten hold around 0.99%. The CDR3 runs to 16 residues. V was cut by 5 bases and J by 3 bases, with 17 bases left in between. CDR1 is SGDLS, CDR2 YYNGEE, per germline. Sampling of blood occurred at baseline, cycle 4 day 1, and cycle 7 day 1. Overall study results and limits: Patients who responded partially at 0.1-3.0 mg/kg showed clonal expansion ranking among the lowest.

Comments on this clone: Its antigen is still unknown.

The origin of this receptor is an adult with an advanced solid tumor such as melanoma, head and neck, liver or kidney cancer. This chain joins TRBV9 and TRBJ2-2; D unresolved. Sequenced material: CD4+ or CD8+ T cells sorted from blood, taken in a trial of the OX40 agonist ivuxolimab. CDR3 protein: CASSRSGERDTGELFF. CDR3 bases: TGTGCCAGCAGTCGTAGTGGGGAAAGGGACACCGGGGAGCTGTTTTTT.